This is a list of T cell receptor beta chains from one sample in a study of blood T cells in healthy people across ages. TCRdb analysed the 5' RACE reads with MiXCR anew, one entry per CDR3 protein. The table has hundreds of thousands of distinct CDR3 sequences, around 49% seen once. The sample taken for sequencing was blood. The receptors shown here come from a woman aged 55-69 years in good health. Each CDR3 is given with its conserved first and last residue. D genes are given only for firm matches. Part of the rows lack a size; the others show once, few, many or a class for expanded clones.

v_gene	j_gene	d_gene	abundance	CDR3nt	CDR3aa
TRBV20-1	TRBJ1-6	TRBD1	few	TGCAGTGCTACGCGACAGGGAGATAATTCACCCCTCCACTTT	CSATRQGDNSPLHF
TRBV7-2	TRBJ2-5	NA	NA	TGTGCCAGCAGCTTAATGGTTCAAGAGACCCAGTACTTC	CASSLMVQETQYF
TRBV28	TRBJ2-1	NA	NA	TGTGCCAGCAGTCGACGAGCGGCCTACAATGAGCAGTTCTTC	CASSRRAAYNEQFF
TRBV29-1	TRBJ2-7	NA	few	TGCAGCGTTTTTTTAGGGCACGAGCAGTACTTC	CSVFLGHEQYF
TRBV12-5	TRBJ2-1	TRBD2	NA	TGTGCTAGTGGTTTGTTTACGGGAGGGATTTTCTCCTACAATGAGCAGTTCTTC	CASGLFTGGIFSYNEQFF
TRBV12-3/TRBV12-4	TRBJ2-7	TRBD2	NA	TGTGCCAGCAGTTTACTTACTAGCGGGAGGGACCACGAGCAGTACTTC	CASSLLTSGRDHEQYF
TRBV6-5	TRBJ2-3	NA	NA	TGTGCCAGCAGCCCGACAGGACATAGCACAGATACGCAGTATTTT	CASSPTGHSTDTQYF
TRBV6-5	TRBJ2-1	TRBD2	NA	TGTGCCAGCAGTCCCGATAAAGGTTCTAGCGGGCAGTTCTTC	CASSPDKGSSGQFF
TRBV6-2/TRBV6-3	TRBJ2-7	NA	NA	TGTGCCAGCAGCCCACTTCGGCAGTCGGGAACCCTGCAGTACTTC	CASSPLRQSGTLQYF
TRBV28	TRBJ1-5	NA	NA	TGTGCCAGCAGTTCAGTTATCCCCCAAATAGGGGTCAATCAGCCCCAGCATTTT	CASSSVIPQIGVNQPQHF
TRBV12-3/TRBV12-4	TRBJ2-7	NA	NA	TGTGCCAGCAGTCCCGGGACATTCCCCGAGCAGTACTTC	CASSPGTFPEQYF
TRBV28	TRBJ2-2	NA	NA	TGTGCCAGCAGGTCGGGGTCGAGCGGGGAGCTGTTTTTT	CASRSGSSGELFF
TRBV10-3	TRBJ1-1	NA	NA	TGTGCCATCAGTGAGTCCCAGAGAACGAACACTGAAGCTTTCTTT	CAISESQRTNTEAFF
TRBV10-2	TRBJ2-7	TRBD2	NA	TGCGCCAGCAGCGCTAGCGGGACCTACGAGCAGTACTTC	CASSASGTYEQYF
TRBV3-1	TRBJ2-6	NA	few	TGTGCCAGCAGCACGCCACCGAGGTCTGGGGCCAACGTCCTGACTTTC	CASSTPPRSGANVLTF
TRBV6-2/TRBV6-3	TRBJ2-5	NA	NA	TGTGCCAGCACGTCGGCCGAGACCCAGTACTTC	CASTSAETQYF
TRBV30	TRBJ2-7	NA	NA	TGTGCCTGGAGTGTGTCTGGGGGTGCAAGGGTCTACGAGCAGTACTTC	CAWSVSGGARVYEQYF
TRBV18	TRBJ2-5	NA	NA	TGTGCCAGCTCACCTACAGGGAGGAAACAAGAGACCCAGTACTTC	CASSPTGRKQETQYF
TRBV18	TRBJ1-2	NA	NA	TGTGCCAGCTCAGAGGACAGCAATGGCTACACCTTC	CASSEDSNGYTF
TRBV6-4	TRBJ2-1	NA	NA	TGTGCCAGCAGTGACCCGAGTAGGGGAAATGAGCAGTTCTTC	CASSDPSRGNEQFF
TRBV29-1	TRBJ2-7	TRBD2	NA	TGCAGCGTCAAGACTAGCGGGAGGGGCTACGAGCAGTACTTC	CSVKTSGRGYEQYF
TRBV9	TRBJ1-1	NA	few	TGTGCCAGCAGCCCGGTTATTGAAGCTTTCTTT	CASSPVIEAFF
TRBV20-1	TRBJ1-5	NA	NA	TGCAGTGCAAGGGACAATTATAGCAATCAGCCCCAGCATTTT	CSARDNYSNQPQHF
TRBV27	TRBJ2-7	TRBD1	NA	TGTGCCAGCAGTCAGCGGACAGGGGGTTTCGTCGAGCAGTACTTC	CASSQRTGGFVEQYF
TRBV20-1	TRBJ2-7	TRBD2	few	TGCAGTGCCACGAAAGATCTAGCGGGTCCCTACGAGCAGTACTTC	CSATKDLAGPYEQYF
TRBV27	TRBJ2-1	NA	NA	TGTGCCAGCAGTCCCTTTCTAGTAGGCGAGCAGTTCTTC	CASSPFLVGEQFF
TRBV4-2	TRBJ2-7	TRBD2	NA	TGTGCCAGCAGCCGCGATATAGCGGGGCAAAGCTCCTACGAGCAGTACTTC	CASSRDIAGQSSYEQYF
TRBV20-1	TRBJ2-7	TRBD2	NA	TGCAGTGCTAGAAACCCGGGACTAGCGCCCTACGAGCAGTACTTC	CSARNPGLAPYEQYF
TRBV28	TRBJ1-4	NA	once	TGTGCCAGCCGACAAAGGGATGAAAAACTGTTTTTT	CASRQRDEKLFF
TRBV15	TRBJ2-6	NA	few	TGTGCCACCAGCAGGATAGCGGTGAGAAGATCTGGGGCCAACGTCCTGACTTTC	CATSRIAVRRSGANVLTF
TRBV11-2	TRBJ2-7	TRBD2	NA	TGTGCCAGCAGCTCGGGACTAGTTAACTACAATGAGCAGTACTTC	CASSSGLVNYNEQYF
TRBV29-1	TRBJ2-1	TRBD2	few	TGCAGCGCCTTCGCTCTGGGACTAGCGGGTAATGAGCAGTTCTTC	CSAFALGLAGNEQFF
TRBV27	TRBJ2-1	NA	NA	TGTGCCAGCAGTCCGCGACCAGAGGGTTTGCCCTACGAGCAGTTCTTC	CASSPRPEGLPYEQFF
TRBV24-1	TRBJ2-3	NA	NA	TGTGCCACCAGTGACACCGGGACGGTTAGCACAGATACGCAGTATTTT	CATSDTGTVSTDTQYF
TRBV7-9	TRBJ2-3	TRBD2	NA	TGTGCCAGCAGCGAAGGACTAGCGGGAGTGAAAGATACGCAGTATTTT	CASSEGLAGVKDTQYF
TRBV20-1	TRBJ2-1	NA	few	TGCAGTGCTAGCGAGGAGAGCTCCTACAATGAGCAGTTCTTC	CSASEESSYNEQFF
TRBV20-1	TRBJ1-1	TRBD1	NA	TGCAGTGCCCCAACAGGGGTCGTTGAAGCTTTCTTT	CSAPTGVVEAFF
TRBV20-1	TRBJ2-5	TRBD2	NA	TGCAGTGCTAGAGGGAGGACTAGCGGCACCCAAGAGACCCAGTACTTC	CSARGRTSGTQETQYF
TRBV6-2/TRBV6-3	TRBJ1-2	NA	NA	TGTGCCAGCAGCCCCCGACAGACAGTCTATGGCTACACCTTC	CASSPRQTVYGYTF
TRBV20-1	TRBJ1-6	NA	few	TGCAGTGCTAGAGATTGGAGGGGGGGCGGGGATTCACCCCTCCACTTT	CSARDWRGGGDSPLHF
TRBV27	TRBJ2-3	TRBD2	NA	TGTGCCAGCAGTTTAAGGCGCCTAGCGGGAGGCAGAGATACGCAGTATTTT	CASSLRRLAGGRDTQYF
TRBV20-1	TRBJ2-7	TRBD2	NA	TGCGGTGCTAGTCGCAGCGGGAGCTCCTACGAGCAGTACTTC	CGASRSGSSYEQYF
TRBV10-3	TRBJ2-7	NA	NA	TGTGCCACCTCCGACGCGAGCTACGAGCAGTACTTC	CATSDASYEQYF
TRBV4-2	TRBJ2-1	NA	NA	TGTGCCAGCAGCCTCGGAATAGGTGAGCAGTTCTTC	CASSLGIGEQFF
TRBV29-1	TRBJ2-5	TRBD1	few	TGCAGCGTCCAGACAGGGAACCAAGAGACCCAGTACTTC	CSVQTGNQETQYF
TRBV27	TRBJ1-1	TRBD1	NA	TGTGCCAGCAGTTTATCTGGACAGGGGGCGACGGCTTTCTTT	CASSLSGQGATAFF
TRBV5-4	TRBJ2-5	NA	NA	TGTGCCAGCAGCTTGGGGGGTAGCCTAGCACTATTAGGGGAGACCCAGTACTTC	CASSLGGSLALLGETQYF
TRBV11-1	TRBJ2-1	NA	once	TGTGCCAGCAGCCAACAGGCAGGCGTGGAGAACAATGAGCAGTTCTTC	CASSQQAGVENNEQFF
TRBV20-1	TRBJ2-2	TRBD1	NA	TGCAGTGCGAGCCCGGACAGGTCCCGGGAGCTGTTTTTT	CSASPDRSRELFF
TRBV7-3	TRBJ2-1	NA	few	TGTGCCAGCAGCTTAGGCGTCTTCAATGAGCAGTTCTTC	CASSLGVFNEQFF
TRBV20-1	TRBJ1-1	NA	NA	TGCAGTGCTAGCCAACCCACGAGAGGTAAACAGGGATACGCTGAAGCTTTCTTT	CSASQPTRGKQGYAEAFF
TRBV7-2	TRBJ2-5	TRBD2	NA	TGTGCCAGCAGCTTAGAACTAGCGGGAGGGAGGAATGAGCAGTACTTC	CASSLELAGGRNEQYF
TRBV10-3	TRBJ2-7	TRBD1	NA	TGTGCCAAGGACAGGGGGAGAGGGCACGAGCAGTACTTC	CAKDRGRGHEQYF
TRBV5-1	TRBJ2-3	NA	few	TGCGCCAGCAGCTTCCGGGACTCCTTCACAGATACGCAGTATTTT	CASSFRDSFTDTQYF
TRBV29-1	TRBJ1-4	NA	NA	TGCAGCGTTGAACTATCGACAGGAGGGGGAAAACTGTTTTTT	CSVELSTGGGKLFF
TRBV9	TRBJ2-1	NA	once	TGTGCCAGCAGCGTAGAGGGGATCTCCTACAATGAGCAGTTCTTC	CASSVEGISYNEQFF
TRBV5-1	TRBJ2-7	TRBD1	few	TGCGCCAGCAGGGTGACAGGGGGGAGCTACGAGCAGTACTTC	CASRVTGGSYEQYF